This paragraph covers one T cell receptor (beta chain) sequence. The antigen is undetermined. TCRdb fed the 5' RACE reads into MiXCR, producing one record per CDR3 protein. The sample includes roughly 240,000 distinct CDR3 sequences, just over 15% of them seen just once. The source of the sample is a study of T-cell memory formation after mild COVID-19. As for the study in general: Among the donors, TCR clusters were largely specific to each donor. The study, taken as a whole, reports: Clones which contracted sat mainly in CM and EM if CD4+, and in EMRA if CD8+. Unconfirmed was the SARS-CoV-2 specificity of second-wave clones that peaked on day 37.

The junction had 8 bases not matched to a gene; V was cut back by 6 bases and J by 4 bases. CDR3 length: 15 amino acids. Germline lookup yields CDR1 SQVTM and CDR2 ANQGSEA. The V and J genes are TRBV29-1 and TRBJ2-3; 12 nucleotides match TRBD2. The receptor comes from an adult woman who had mild COVID-19 (a few samples of this study predate the infection). Cell type and time point are not known. The sequenced material came from PBMCs or a T cell subset sorted from them (not recorded which). The CDR3 loop is CSVRGLAGHPDTQYF. CDR3 DNA sequence: TGCAGCGTCCGCGGACTAGCGGGGCATCCAGATACGCAGTATTTT.